These 27 T cell receptor beta chains originate from one sample sequenced in a study of molecular identifiers for immune sequencing clone quantification. TCRdb used MiXCR to reprocess the PCR reads, holding one entry per CDR3 protein. The table has some 100,000 distinct CDR3 sequences, approximately 40% seen once. Sequencing was performed on naive CD8+ T cells from blood, with Jurkat cell RNA spiked in. Subset of the sample: FACS-sorted CD8+CD4-CCR7+CD45RA+ naive T cells. The receptors here all came from a human donor in good health. Some libraries in this study had Jurkat cell RNA spiked in.

Details on this clonotype: At one boundary the junction diverges from the germline segment, which might be a read error. The chain couples TRBV4-2 to TRBJ2-7; D gene uncertain. The germline gives CDR1 LGHNA, CDR2 YNFKEQ. The CDR3 covers 12 residues. CDR3 protein: CASGQDTEEQYF. The CDR3 bases are TGTGCCAGCGGCCAAGATACGGAAGAGCAGTACTTC.

This clonotype was recorded once. The V gene is TRBV28, the J gene TRBJ2-1; D call uncertain. CDR1 is MDHEN, CDR2 SYDVKM, per germline. The CDR3 is 12 residues long. The V end was cut by 6 bases, the J end by 4 bases, with 7 bases between. CDR3 sequence reads: CASRFEYNEQFF. CDR3 bases: TGTGCCAGCAGATTTGAGTACAATGAGCAGTTCTTC. Filled out from reference TRBV28 and TRBJ2-1, the complete variable domain reads DVKVTQSSRYLVKRTGEKVFLECVQDMDHENMFWYRQDPGLGLRLIYFSYDVKMKEKGDIPEGYSVSREKKERFSLILESASTNQTSMYLCASRFEYNEQFFGPGTRLTVL.

The J gene is TRBJ2-5, the V gene TRBV7-8; D uncertain. V shed 3 bases and J shed 7 bases, with 21 bases lying between them. The CDR3 is 16 residues long. Germline V gene data show CDR1 as SGHVS and CDR2 as FQNEAQ. In nucleotides, the CDR3 is TGTGCCAGCAGCTTTCCTTATCGGCAGTCAATGGGGACCCAGTACTTC. This translates into CASSFPYRQSMGTQYF.

As DNA, the CDR3 is TGTGCCAGCAGCCAAGCGTCGAGGCTGTTTTTT. Translating it yields CASSQASRLFF. This chain joins TRBV14 and TRBJ2-2; D is uncertain. Germline CDR1 SGHDN, CDR2 FVKESK. This CDR3 has 11 residues. V was trimmed by 1 base and J by 13 bases, leaving 7 bases between them.

The chain recombines TRBV11-2 with TRBJ2-1; no firm D call. Germline V lookup: CDR1 SGHAT, CDR2 FQNNGV. V was cut by 1 base and J by 6 bases, with 10 bases left in between. The CDR3 consists of 14 residues. The CDR3 here is CASSLGVTTNEQFF. The CDR3 coding sequence is TGTGCCAGCAGCTTAGGGGTAACCACCAATGAGCAGTTCTTC. Looking up the rest from reference TRBV11-2 and TRBJ2-1 gives the full variable domain: EAGVAQSPRYKIIEKRQSVAFWCNPISGHATLYWYQQILGQGPKLLIQFQNNGVVDDSQLPKDRFSAERLKGVDSTLKIQPAKLEDSAVYLCASSLGVTTNEQFFGPGTRLTVL.

Turning to this clonotype: An end of the junction does not agree with germline; a read error may underlie this. V and J are TRBV12-3 or TRBV12-4 and TRBJ1-1; 8 bases map to TRBD1. CDR3 length equals 12 residues. In DNA form, the CDR3 reads TGTGCCATAGGACAGGGAGGCACTGAAGCTATCTTT. Amino acids: CAIGQGGTEAIF.

As DNA, the CDR3 is TGCGCCAGCAGCCAAGTTCAGGGGGCGCGCACTGAAGCTTTCTTT. It translates to CASSQVQGARTEAFF. V usage is TRBV4-3 and J usage is TRBJ1-1, with TRBD1 matching over 8 bases. CDR1 and CDR2 (germline): LGHNA, YSLEER. The V segment lost 1 base and the J segment 4 bases; nucleotides outside the gene matches: 5. The CDR3 is made up of 15 amino acids.

This clonotype has a count of ten or more. This sequence joins TRBV7-2 and TRBJ1-6, with D possibly being TRBD1 (5 bases). Germline lookup yields CDR1 SGHTA and CDR2 FQGNSA. V lost 2 bases, J lost 9 bases, and 23 bases lay in between. The CDR3 runs to 18 residues. CDR3 protein: CASSLSTQVGTVLSPLHF. CDR3 in DNA: TGTGCCAGCAGCTTATCTACCCAAGTAGGGACCGTACTTTCACCCCTCCACTTT. The full variable domain, in which reference TRBV7-2 and TRBJ1-6 provide the parts outside the CDR3, is GAGVSQSPSNKVTEKGKDVELRCDPISGHTALYWYRQSLGQGLEFLIYFQGNSAPDKSGLPSDRFSAERTGGSVSTLTIQRTQQEDSAVYLCASSLSTQVGTVLSPLHFGNGTRLTVT.

The CDR3 here is CSVTGTGSYNEQFF. The CDR3 DNA sequence: TGCAGCGTGACCGGGACAGGGTCCTACAATGAGCAGTTCTTC. The V gene is TRBV29-1, the J gene TRBJ2-1; 9 nucleotides agree with TRBD1. This CDR3 region has 14 residues. The V and J ends lost 6 bases and 1 base, in that order; junction bases with no gene match: 4. Germline V gene lookup returns CDR1 SQVTM and CDR2 ANQGSEA.

As concerns this clonotype: A much larger clone is a single base away; this may be a read error. The gene calls are TRBV7-9 and TRBJ2-3; D is possibly TRBD1 (6 bases). The germline gives CDR1 SEHNR, CDR2 FQNEAQ (reference sequence). V gave up 8 bases and J gave up 3 bases, with 15 bases separating them. The CDR3 consists of 14 residues. In nucleotides, the CDR3 is TGTGCCAGCGGAGGCGGACAGCGGACAGATACGCAGTATTTT. It is translated as CASGGGQRTDTQYF. The whole variable domain, filled in from reference TRBV7-9 and TRBJ2-3, reads DTGVSQNPRHKITKRGQNVTFRCDPISEHNRLYWYRQTLGQGPEFLTYFQNEAQLEKSRLLSDRFSAERPKGSFSTLEIQRTEQGDSAMYLCASGGGQRTDTQYFGPGTRLTVL.

Details on this clonotype: Relative to the germline gene, one junction end is altered; a read error may explain this. V is TRBV4-3 and J is TRBJ2-1; D unclear. The CDR3 loop spans 13 amino acids. The germline V gene has CDR1 LGHNA and CDR2 YSLEER. CDR3 sequence reads: CASSHTLHNAQFF. The CDR3 nucleotides are TGCGCCAGCAGCCACACCCTCCACAATGCGCAGTTCTTC.

The table lists this clonotype with a count of one. This sequence joins TRBV5-3 and TRBJ2-2, with 7 bases lining up with TRBD2. TRBV5-3 belongs to the ORF category, with a function that is uncertain. V lost 8 bases, J lost 4 bases, and 17 bases stayed unmatched. The CDR3 runs 17 residues. This chain's CDR3 is CASSPGVATSFTGELFF. For the CDR3, the DNA is TGTGCCAGCAGCCCTGGGGTGGCGACTAGCTTCACCGGGGAGCTGTTTTTT.

This clonotype was found many times. The chain recombines TRBV5-4 with TRBJ2-7, with D possibly TRBD1 on 6 matching bases. The length of the CDR3 is 12 residues. Per the germline V gene, CDR1 is SGHNT and CDR2 is YYREEE (reference sequence). V was pared by 4 bases and J by 5 bases, with 10 bases between. The CDR3 spells CASSRWTDEQYF. The CDR3 DNA follows: TGTGCCAGCAGCCGATGGACAGACGAGCAGTACTTC.

A word on this clonotype: Given the absence of the conserved phenylalanine or tryptophan at the CDR3 end, a read error is likely. The chain employs TRBV7-2 and TRBJ2-7; D possibly uses TRBD1 or TRBD2 (5 bases each). V lost 4 bases and J lost 3, with 7 bases in between. The V gene's germline CDR1 is SGHTA and CDR2 FQGNSA. The CDR3 spans 12 residues. The CDR3 nucleotides read TGTGCCAGCAGCTGGGACGGCTACGAGCAGTACATC. Amino acids: CASSWDGYEQYI.

The V and J genes are TRBV14 and TRBJ2-5; TRBD2 agrees at 8 bases. This CDR3 has 17 amino acids. The J segment lost 2 bases and the V segment lost 0 bases, leaving 8 bases of the junction unmatched. CDR1 is SGHDN, CDR2 FVKESK, per germline. CDR3 bases: TGTGCCAGCAGCCAAGAGTGGACTAGCAGGTGGCAAGAGACCCAGTACTTC. Amino acid sequence: CASSQEWTSRWQETQYF.

This clonotype was counted a few times. The chain combines TRBV28 with TRBJ2-5; TRBD2 might be the D (6 bases). The CDR3 is made up of 14 amino acids. Germline values: CDR1 MDHEN, CDR2 SYDVKM. V lost 4 bases and J 5 bases, leaving 14 bases between the germline ends. Here the CDR3 reads CASSSISLAETQYF. The CDR3, as DNA: TGTGCCAGCAGTTCCATCAGTCTAGCGGAGACCCAGTACTTC.

This clonotype was seen ten or more times. The chain combines TRBV29-1 with TRBJ2-4; D is perhaps TRBD1 (7 bases). The V end was cut by 4 bases, the J end by 0 bases, with 13 bases between. The CDR3 extends over 15 amino acids. Germline V gives CDR1 SQVTM, CDR2 ANQGSEA. The DNA for the CDR3 is TGCAGCGTTGGAGGAGGGACAGTAGCCAAAAACATTCAGTACTTC. Protein sequence: CSVGGGTVAKNIQYF. Combining the CDR3 with reference TRBV29-1 and TRBJ2-4 gives the whole variable domain SAVISQKPSRDICQRGTSLTIQCQVDSQVTMMFWYRQQPGQSLTLIATANQGSEATYESGFVIDKFPISRPNLTFSTLTVSNMSPEDSSIYLCSVGGGTVAKNIQYFGAGTRLSVL.

The J gene is TRBJ2-6, the V gene TRBV28, with a possible D match to TRBD1 (6 bases). V lost 8 bases, J lost 2 bases, and 7 bases lay in between. CDR1 MDHEN and CDR2 SYDVKM come from the germline V gene. The length of the CDR3 is 13 residues. The CDR3 bases are TGTGCCAGCGAGGGGGCTGGGGCCAACGTCCTGACTTTC. Its translation: CASEGAGANVLTF.

Comment on this clonotype: This may be a read error: a much more frequent sequence differs by one nucleotide. V gene TRBV28 combines with J gene TRBJ1-1; D unresolved. The CDR3 length is 15 residues. The ends were cut back, 5 bases at V and 3 bases at J, with 16 bases in the middle. Per the germline V gene, CDR1 is MDHEN and CDR2 is SYDVKM. The CDR3, as DNA: TGTGCCAGCAGTCCCCCGGAGTTTATGTACACTGAAGCTTTCTTT. Its protein is CASSPPEFMYTEAFF. The full variable domain, with the rest looked up from reference TRBV28 and TRBJ1-1, is DVKVTQSSRYLVKRTGEKVFLECVQDMDHENMFWYRQDPGLGLRLIYFSYDVKMKEKGDIPEGYSVSREKKERFSLILESASTNQTSMYLCASSPPEFMYTEAFFGQGTRLTVV.

This clonotype showed up just once. A much larger clone is a single base away; this may be a read error. The rearrangement uses TRBV19 and TRBJ2-3; 7 bases fit TRBD2. Per the germline V gene, CDR1 is LNHDA and CDR2 is SQIVND (reference sequence). There are 17 residues in the CDR3. V gave up 5 bases and J gave up 3 bases; unmatched junction bases: 14. The CDR3 sequence is CASSGDWREIVTDTQYF. DNA for the CDR3: TGTGCCAGTAGTGGGGACTGGCGGGAGATTGTTACAGATACGCAGTATTTT.

As regards this clonotype: A much larger clone differs by one base, so this may be a read error. V and J are TRBV12-3 or TRBV12-4 and TRBJ2-7, with TRBD2 identical over 12 bases. The CDR3 has 15 amino acids. Here the CDR3 DNA reads TGTGCCGGCAGCTCGCTAGCGGGAGGGCCTTACGAGCAGTACTTC. This encodes CAGSSLAGGPYEQYF.

V gene TRBV13 combines with J gene TRBJ2-7; TRBD1 matches 9 bases. From germline, CDR1 is PRHDT and CDR2 FYEKMQ (reference sequence). The CDR3 is made up of 15 amino acids. After removal of 4 bases from V and 7 bases from J, the junction contained 11 bases not matched to a gene. The CDR3 DNA reads as TGTGCCAGCAGCTCGTCCGGGACAGGGCGGTGGGAGCAGTACTTC. This sequence encodes CASSSSGTGRWEQYF.

This clonotype was seen a handful of times. V and J are TRBV7-8 and TRBJ1-5; no reliable D call. The CDR3 is 13 amino acids. Trimming removed 2 bases at V and 4 bases at J, with 6 bases between. The V gene's germline CDR1 is SGHVS and CDR2 FQNEAQ. The CDR3 spells CASSLRHNQPQHF. The CDR3 DNA is TGTGCCAGCAGCTTACGCCATAATCAGCCCCAGCATTTT.

This clonotype has a handful of counts. The chain is built from TRBV6-6 and TRBJ2-1; D is possibly TRBD1 or TRBD2 (5 bases each). The CDR3 is made up of 14 amino acids. Germline V gives CDR1 MNHNY, CDR2 SVGAGI (reference sequence). V was clipped by 7 bases and J by 3 bases, with 13 bases between them. DNA for the CDR3: TGTGCCAGCACCCAGGGACCCTACTACAATGAGCAGTTCTTC. Translating it yields CASTQGPYYNEQFF.

The sample holds a few counts of this clonotype. The chain combines TRBV2 with TRBJ1-5; D is perhaps TRBD1 (5 bases). Germline lookup yields CDR1 SNHLY and CDR2 FYNNEI. The CDR3 extends over 14 amino acids. V lost 4 bases to trimming and J lost 3 bases, with 10 bases between them. Here the CDR3 DNA reads TGTGCCAGCAGTGTGGGGCGGTTCAATCAGCCCCAGCATTTT. This gives the protein CASSVGRFNQPQHF.

The rearrangement joins TRBV9 to TRBJ2-1, with D perhaps matching TRBD2 (6 bases). V was cut by 4 bases and J by 3 bases, with 14 bases left in between. The germline V gene encodes CDR1 SGDLS and CDR2 YYNGEE. The CDR3 length is 15 residues. The CDR3 sequence is CASSPGGSGYNEQFF. The CDR3 region has the DNA TGTGCCAGCAGCCCTGGTGGTAGCGGCTACAATGAGCAGTTCTTC.

On this clonotype itself: A much larger clone differs by one base, so this may be a read error. The V call is TRBV7-9, the J call TRBJ2-2, with D perhaps TRBD1 or TRBD2 (5 bases each). Germline assignment: CDR1 SEHNR and CDR2 FQNEAQ (reference sequence). There are 15 residues in the CDR3. Written as DNA, the CDR3 is TGTGCCAGCAGCTTGCCCAGGGATTACACCGGGGAGCTGATTTTT. It yields the protein CASSLPRDYTGELIF.